A single T cell receptor (beta chain) is shown here with its context. Antigen unknown. Template switching was used to attach UMIs, which incorporated a 6-nucleotide sample barcode. From the 5' RACE reads, TCRdb lists one entry per CDR3 protein and no DNA. The table lists some 160,000 distinct CDR3 sequences. Germline V gene data show CDR1 as MDHEN and CDR2 as SYDVKM. The CDR3 totals 14 residues. This sample was included in a study of monozygotic twins with inflammatory bowel disease. Study observations and caveats: Healthy twins shared more clonotypes with others than IBD patients, most markedly active ones. Telling apart the different T cell subtypes was not possible. Findings did not support one strong IBD-associated signal or clonotype.

Sequencing was performed on blood. This sequence joins TRBV28 and TRBJ1-1; TCRdb's assignment of TRBD1 cannot be checked, as there is no DNA. The origin of this receptor is a human donor with ulcerative colitis or Crohn's disease, or a healthy co-twin of an affected twin (not recorded which). The CDR3 reads CASRLTDWDTEAFF.